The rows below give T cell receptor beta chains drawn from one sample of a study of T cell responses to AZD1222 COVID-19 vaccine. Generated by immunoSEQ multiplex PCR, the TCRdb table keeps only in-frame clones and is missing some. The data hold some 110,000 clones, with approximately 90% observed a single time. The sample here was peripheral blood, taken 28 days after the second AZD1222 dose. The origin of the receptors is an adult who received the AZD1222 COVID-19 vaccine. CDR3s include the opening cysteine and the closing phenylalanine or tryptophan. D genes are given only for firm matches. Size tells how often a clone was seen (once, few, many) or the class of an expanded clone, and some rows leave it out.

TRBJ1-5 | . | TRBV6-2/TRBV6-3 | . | CASSSDRDPTRYNQPQHF | TGTGCCAGCAGTTCAGACCGGGACCCGACCCGATACAATCAGCCCCAGCATTTT
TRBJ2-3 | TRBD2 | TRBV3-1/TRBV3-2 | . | CASSILDSGSADTQYF | TGTGCCAGCAGCATATTGGATAGCGGGAGTGCAGATACGCAGTATTTT
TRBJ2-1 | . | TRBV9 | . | CASSGRYNEQFF | TGTGCCAGCAGCGGGAGATACAATGAGCAGTTCTTC
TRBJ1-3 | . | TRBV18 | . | CASRRRDTIYF | TGTGCCAGCCGGAGGAGAGACACCATATATTTT
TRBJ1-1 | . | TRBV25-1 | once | CASSGWGRRTMNTEAFF | TGTGCCAGCAGTGGATGGGGGCGAAGAACCATGAACACTGAAGCTTTCTTT
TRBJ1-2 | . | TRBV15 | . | CATSSDREQYYGYTF | TGTGCCACCAGCAGTGACAGAGAGCAGTACTATGGCTACACCTTC
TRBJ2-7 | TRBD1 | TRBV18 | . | CASSPTGQGGPQYF | TGTGCCAGCTCACCCACGGGACAGGGAGGTCCGCAGTACTTC
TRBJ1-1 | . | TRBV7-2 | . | CASSLSPDRNTEAFF | TGTGCCAGCAGCTTATCCCCGGACAGGAACACTGAAGCTTTCTTT
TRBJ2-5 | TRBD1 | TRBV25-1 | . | CASRADRGGQETQYF | TGTGCCAGCAGGGCGGACAGGGGTGGCCAAGAGACCCAGTACTTC
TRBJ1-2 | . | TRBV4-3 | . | CASSQSGQSAWGYTF | TGCGCCAGCAGCCAATCTGGACAGAGTGCTTGGGGCTACACCTTC
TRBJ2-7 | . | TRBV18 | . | CASSPVSGLEQYF | TGTGCCAGCTCACCAGTGTCGGGCCTTGAGCAGTACTTC
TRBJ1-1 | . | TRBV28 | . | CASSLMRGGWNTEAFF | TGTGCCAGCAGTTTAATGAGGGGGGGCTGGAACACTGAAGCTTTCTTT
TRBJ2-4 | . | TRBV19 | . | CASRPSGGQILAKNIQYF | TGTGCCAGTAGACCTTCCGGGGGACAGATCCTAGCCAAAAACATTCAGTACTTC
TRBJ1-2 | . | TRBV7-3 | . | CASSLGSGPGGYTF | TGTGCCAGCAGCTTGGGTTCGGGTCCCGGGGGCTACACCTTC
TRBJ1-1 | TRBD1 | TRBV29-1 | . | CSVVYGTGGTEAFF | TGCAGCGTTGTCTACGGGACAGGGGGAACTGAAGCTTTCTTT
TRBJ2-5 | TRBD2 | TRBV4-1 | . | CASSHLIGTMQETQYF | TGCGCCAGCAGCCACCTCATCGGGACTATGCAAGAGACCCAGTACTTC
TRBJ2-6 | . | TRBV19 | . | CASSIGRAAGANVLTF | TGTGCCAGTAGTATCGGCAGGGCGGCTGGGGCCAACGTCCTGACTTTC
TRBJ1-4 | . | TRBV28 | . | CASRPSPGKLFF | TGTGCCAGCAGACCTTCACCAGGAAAACTGTTTTTT
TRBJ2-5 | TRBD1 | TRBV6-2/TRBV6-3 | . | CASSYPGQGQETQYF | TGTGCCAGCAGTTACCCCGGACAGGGACAAGAGACCCAGTACTTC
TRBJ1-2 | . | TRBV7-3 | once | CASSLTGTGWGYTF | TGTGCCAGCAGCTTAACGGGTACAGGTTGGGGCTACACCTTC
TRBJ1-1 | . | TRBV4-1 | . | CASSQDRGQNTEAFF | TGCGCCAGCAGCCAAGATCGGGGGCAGAACACTGAAGCTTTCTTT
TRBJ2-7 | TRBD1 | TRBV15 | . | CATSGSGTGPYEQYF | TGTGCCACCAGCGGCTCCGGGACAGGCCCTTACGAGCAGTACTTC
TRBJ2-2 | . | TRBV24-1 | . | CATSRGPLTNTGELFF | TGTGCCACCAGCAGGGGCCCTCTCACGAACACCGGGGAGCTGTTTTTT
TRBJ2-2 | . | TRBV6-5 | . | CASSWAPVNTGELFF | TGTGCCAGCAGTTGGGCGCCTGTGAACACCGGGGAGCTGTTTTTT
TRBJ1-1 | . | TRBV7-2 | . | CASSVYRVNTEAFF | TGTGCCAGCAGCGTTTACAGGGTGAACACTGAAGCTTTCTTT
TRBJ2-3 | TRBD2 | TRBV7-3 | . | CASSPSGEYTDTQYF | TGTGCCAGCAGCCCGAGCGGGGAGTACACAGATACGCAGTATTTT
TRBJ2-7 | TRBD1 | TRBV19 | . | CASRTGGFIGEQYF | TGTGCCAGTAGGACAGGGGGCTTTATAGGCGAGCAGTACTTC
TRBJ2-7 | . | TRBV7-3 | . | CASSSLGGGAYEQYF | TGTGCCAGCAGCTCCCTAGGAGGGGGAGCCTACGAGCAGTACTTC
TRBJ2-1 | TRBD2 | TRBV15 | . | CATTGTSGQPNLYNEQFF | TGTGCCACCACCGGGACTAGCGGACAACCAAACTTGTACAATGAGCAGTTCTTC
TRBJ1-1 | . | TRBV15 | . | CATSRDGLNTEAFF | TGTGCCACCAGCAGAGACGGCTTGAACACTGAAGCTTTCTTT
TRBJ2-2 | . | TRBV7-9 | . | CASSLRGWGGELFF | TGTGCCAGCAGCTTACGGGGATGGGGCGGGGAGCTGTTTTTT
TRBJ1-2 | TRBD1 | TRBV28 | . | CASRRQGRDYGYTF | TGTGCCAGCAGGAGACAGGGCCGGGACTATGGCTACACCTTC
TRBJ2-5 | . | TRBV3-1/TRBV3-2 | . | CASSRGSPETQYF | TGTGCCAGCAGCAGGGGCTCCCCAGAGACCCAGTACTTC
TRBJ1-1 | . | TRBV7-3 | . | CASSSEPGHLGTEAFF | TGTGCCAGCAGCTCCGAACCTGGACACCTTGGGACTGAAGCTTTCTTT
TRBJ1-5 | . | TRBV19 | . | CASSTIGSNQPQHF | TGTGCCAGTAGTACAATAGGTAGCAATCAGCCCCAGCATTTT
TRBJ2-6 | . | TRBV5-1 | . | CASKPAAGANVLTF | TGCGCCAGTAAACCGGCAGCTGGGGCCAACGTCCTGACTTTC
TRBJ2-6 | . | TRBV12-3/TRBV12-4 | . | CASSALGANVLTF | TGTGCCAGCAGTGCACTAGGAGCCAACGTCCTGACTTTC
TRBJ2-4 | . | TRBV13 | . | CASSSRHTQNIQYF | TGTGCCAGCAGCTCAAGGCACACCCAAAACATTCAGTACTTC
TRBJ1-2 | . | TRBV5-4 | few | CASSLAQGGYYGYTF | TGTGCCAGCAGCTTGGCACAGGGCGGATACTATGGCTACACCTTC
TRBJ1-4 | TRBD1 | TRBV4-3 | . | CASSQSRGTNEKLFF | TGCGCCAGCAGCCAATCCAGGGGGACTAATGAAAAACTGTTTTTT
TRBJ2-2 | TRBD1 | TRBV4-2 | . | CASSQDGTGGGGELFF | TGTGCCAGCAGCCAAGATGGGACAGGGGGTGGCGGGGAGCTGTTTTTT
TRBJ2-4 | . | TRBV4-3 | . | CASSQGGTTKNIQYF | TGCGCCAGCAGCCAGGGAGGGACAACCAAAAACATTCAGTACTTC
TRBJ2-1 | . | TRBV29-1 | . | CSSAGRGRVYNEQFF | TGCAGCTCAGCCGGAAGAGGGAGAGTCTACAATGAGCAGTTCTTC
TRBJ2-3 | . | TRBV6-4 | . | CASSDSTTDTQYF | TGTGCCAGCAGTGACTCGACCACAGATACGCAGTATTTT
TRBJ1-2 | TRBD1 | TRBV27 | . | CASSTGGSARGYTF | TGTGCCAGCAGTACAGGGGGATCAGCAAGGGGCTACACCTTC
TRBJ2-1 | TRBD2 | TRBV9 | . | CASSVGLAGADYNEQFF | TGTGCCAGCAGCGTGGGACTAGCGGGAGCTGACTACAATGAGCAGTTCTTC
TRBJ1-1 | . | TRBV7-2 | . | CASSAYRVGGTEAFF | TGTGCCAGCAGCGCCTACAGGGTTGGGGGCACTGAAGCTTTCTTT
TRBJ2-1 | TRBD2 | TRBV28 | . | CASPTREGEQFF | TGTGCCAGTCCCACCAGGGAGGGTGAGCAGTTCTTC
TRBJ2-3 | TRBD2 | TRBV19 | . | CASSLPGRGTDTQYF | TGTGCCAGTAGTCTCCCAGGGAGGGGCACAGATACGCAGTATTTT
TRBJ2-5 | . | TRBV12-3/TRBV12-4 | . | CASSLGAETQYF | TGTGCCAGCAGTTTAGGCGCGGAGACCCAGTACTTC
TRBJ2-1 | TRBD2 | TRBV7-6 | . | CASSSSGGVHSVSHEQFF | TGTGCCAGCAGTTCCTCCGGGGGGGTCCACTCGGTCAGTCATGAGCAGTTCTTC
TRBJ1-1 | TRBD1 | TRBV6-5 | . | CASGQANTEAFF | TGTGCCAGTGGACAGGCTAACACTGAAGCTTTCTTT
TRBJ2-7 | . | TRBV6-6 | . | CASSYTTVTYEQYF | TGTGCCAGCAGTTACACGACAGTTACCTACGAGCAGTACTTC
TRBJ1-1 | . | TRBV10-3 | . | CAISISDRPNTEAFF | TGTGCCATCAGTATTTCGGACAGACCGAACACTGAAGCTTTCTTT
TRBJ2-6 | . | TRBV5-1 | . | CASSNGPHSGANVLTF | TGCGCCAGCAGCAATGGGCCCCACTCTGGGGCCAACGTCCTGACTTTC
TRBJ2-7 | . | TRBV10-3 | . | CAIREAGEVGEQYF | TGTGCCATCCGGGAGGCAGGGGAGGTAGGGGAGCAGTACTTC
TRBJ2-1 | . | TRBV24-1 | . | CATSDLQRAPNEQFF | TGTGCCACCAGTGATTTGCAGCGGGCGCCCAATGAGCAGTTCTTC
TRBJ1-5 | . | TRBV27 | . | CASRWRGGSNQPQHF | TGTGCCAGCCGTTGGAGGGGGGGGAGCAATCAGCCCCAGCATTTT
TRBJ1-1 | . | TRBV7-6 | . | CASSLEGSNTEAFF | TGTGCCAGCAGCTTAGAGGGGAGCAACACTGAAGCTTTCTTT